What follows describes a single TCR beta chain. Antigen unknown. The record originates from a study of blood T cells in healthy people across ages. Notes on the study in general: As naive T cell percentage varied, TCR beta diversity correlated strongly with it.

The CDR3 is made up of 14 amino acids. Trimming took off 3 bases at V and 8 bases at J, with 16 bases between the two ends. Germline values: CDR1 DFQATT, CDR2 SNEGSKA (reference sequence). Using a J-beta primer mix together with a sample-barcoded 5' primer, a second PCR was run for about 6 to 11 cycles. In TCRdb, the 5' RACE reads were re-called with MiXCR into one record per CDR3 protein. The table records roughly 1,300,000 distinct CDR3 sequences, approximately 59% of them present only once. The receptor was isolated from a man aged 18-30 years in good health. Sequencing was carried out using blood. This chain connects TRBV20-1 to TRBJ1-4; no definite D call. CDR3 nucleotides: TGCAGTGCTAGCCTCCCCGGGGTTGGGGAAAAACTGTTTTTT. The encoded protein is CSASLPGVGEKLFF.